This paragraph reports one T cell receptor (beta chain). The data stem from a study of T cells after yellow fever vaccination. TCRdb redid the calling of the 5' RACE reads with MiXCR, one entry per CDR3 protein. The top ten clones hold about 15% of a sample with around 590,000 distinct CDR3 sequences, 9% to 15% of them seen once. The V gene lost 6 bases and the J gene lost 0 bases, with 8 bases spanning the gap. Germline-derived CDR1 and CDR2 are LGHNA and YSLEER. This CDR3 contains 14 residues. V usage is TRBV4-3 and J usage is TRBJ2-2; unclear D gene. The input for sequencing was PBMCs, taken on the day of the yellow fever booster vaccination. This receptor was obtained from a man aged 25 to 40 who received the YFV17D yellow fever vaccine. The CDR3 region is CASRALANTGELFF. CDR3 in DNA: TGCGCCAGCAGAGCCCTCGCGAACACCGGGGAGCTGTTTTTT.